This T cell receptor beta chain was recorded in a study of cytomegalovirus exposure and HLA in healthy donors. Looking at the study overall: Earlier, 95 million to 140 million unique TCR beta sequences were recovered from about 200 million T cells by an analysis. General study results and limits: TCR beta V- and J-gene trimming was later associated with a missense DCLRE1C variant. TCR beta sequences reportedly predicted most subjects' HLA-A and HLA-B alleles accurately.

CDR3 size: 14 residues. Germline assignment: CDR1 MNHEY and CDR2 SVGAGI. The V end was cut by 0 bases, the J end by 5 bases, with 11 bases between. This clone showed up just a few times. As yet, its antigen is unknown. The PCR contained 60 Vbeta and 13 Jbeta primers. Produced via immunoSEQ multiplex PCR; TCRdb's table is partial and in-frame only. This table holds roughly 130,000 clones, around 8.5% found once. Sequencing was carried out using PBMCs. This TCR came from a man in his forties in good health and CMV-seronegative. This chain joins TRBV6-5 and TRBJ2-7; perhaps TRBD1 as D (5 bases). In nucleotides, the CDR3 is TGTGCCAGCAGTTACTCGAAAACAGGCCACGAGCAGTACTTC. This gives the protein CASSYSKTGHEQYF.